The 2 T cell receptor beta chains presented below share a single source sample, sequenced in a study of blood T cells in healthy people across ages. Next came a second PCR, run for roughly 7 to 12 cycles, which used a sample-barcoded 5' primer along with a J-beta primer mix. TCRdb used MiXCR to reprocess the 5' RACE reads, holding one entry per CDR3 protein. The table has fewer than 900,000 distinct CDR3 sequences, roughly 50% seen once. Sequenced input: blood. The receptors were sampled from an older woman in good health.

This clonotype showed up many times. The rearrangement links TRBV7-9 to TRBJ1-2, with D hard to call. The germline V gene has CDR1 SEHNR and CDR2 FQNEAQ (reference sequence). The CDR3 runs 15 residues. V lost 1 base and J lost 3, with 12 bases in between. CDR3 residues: CASSLESLDYYGYTF. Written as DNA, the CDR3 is TGTGCCAGCAGCTTAGAATCGTTAGATTACTATGGCTACACCTTC.

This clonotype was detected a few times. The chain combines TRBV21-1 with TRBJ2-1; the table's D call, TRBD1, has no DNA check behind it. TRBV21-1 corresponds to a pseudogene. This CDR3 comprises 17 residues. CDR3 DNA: TGTGCCAGCAGCAACTCCGGGACAGGGGACCCTCCCAATGAGCAGTTCTTC. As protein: CASSNSGTGDPPNEQFF.